The 21 T cell receptor beta chains below all came from one sample that was sequenced in a study of CD8+ T cells in alopecia areata. RNA was isolated and reverse transcribed to cDNA, the sequencing template. Profiling relied on immunoSEQ multiplex PCR, and the TCRdb table lists in-frame clones only, not all of them. Of 200,000 to 250,000 clones in the sample, 64% were seen once. Treatment given: oral pan-JAK inhibitor, 5-10 mg twice daily. The specimen was CD4+ T cells sorted from blood, collected at week 4, from a patient treated with tofacitinib. The receptors were gathered from a human donor with alopecia areata.

A few counts support this clone. The chain links TRBV6-1 to TRBJ2-5; TRBD1 agrees at 7 bases. The CDR3 totals 15 residues. V lost 1 base and J lost 4; bases outside the gene matches: 6. In germline, CDR1 is MNHNS, CDR2 SASEGT. The CDR3 loop is CASSEEPRTGETQYF. The CDR3 region has the DNA TGTGCCAGCAGTGAAGAACCCCGGACAGGAGAGACCCAGTACTTC.

CDR3 in DNA: TGTGCCTGGAGTGTTTCGGGGAACAATCAGCCCCAGCATTTT. It is translated as CAWSVSGNNQPQHF. This chain uses TRBV30 with TRBJ1-5; unclear D gene. This CDR3 has 14 residues. Germline V gives CDR1 GTSNPN, CDR2 SVGIG (reference sequence). Between the trimmed V and J ends, which lost 0 bases and 3 bases, there was a span of 9 bases.

The chain couples TRBV6-1 to TRBJ2-5, with TRBD2 matching 10 bases. The V segment lost 5 bases and the J segment 4 bases; nucleotides outside the gene matches: 4. CDR1 is MNHNS, CDR2 SASEGT, per germline. The CDR3 is 14 amino acids. The CDR3 nucleotides read TGTGCCAGCAGTAGAAGCGGGGGGGCAGAGACCCAGTACTTC. Its translation is CASSRSGGAETQYF.

This clone was detected a few times. The chain links TRBV4-3 to TRBJ1-6; 7 nucleotides agree with TRBD1. CDR3 length equals 15 residues. The germline V gene has CDR1 LGHNA and CDR2 YSLEER. Trimming took 1 base from V and 5 from J; bases not matched to a gene: 2. CDR3 nucleotides: TGCGCCAGCAGCCAAGGGGGGACAGATAATTCACCCCTCCACTTT. Translation gives CASSQGGTDNSPLHF.

This chain links TRBV18 with TRBJ1-1, with unresolved D. Germline values: CDR1 KGHSH, CDR2 LQKENI. V was trimmed by 8 bases and J by 3 bases, leaving 10 bases between them. CDR3 length equals 12 residues. In DNA form, the CDR3 reads TGTGCCAGCGAGAGTACCGACACTGAAGCTTTCTTT. Translating it yields CASESTDTEAFF.

In its sample, this clone was seen a few times. The chain couples TRBV7-2 to TRBJ1-2; D is unclear. CDR1 and CDR2 from the germline V gene are SGHTA and FQGNSA. Trimming took off 4 bases at V and 4 bases at J, with 10 bases between the two ends. The CDR3 totals 13 residues. The CDR3 spells CASSSFRSYGYTF. The CDR3 DNA reads as TGTGCCAGCAGCTCTTTCAGGTCCTATGGCTACACCTTC.

This clone was counted between two and nine times. This chain uses TRBV29-1 with TRBJ2-3; D is ambiguous. The V end was cut by 7 bases, the J end by 4 bases, with 6 bases between. The CDR3 spans 10 residues. Per the germline V gene, CDR1 is SQVTM and CDR2 is ANQGSEA. The CDR3 region has the DNA TGCAGCGCCGCCCCAGATACGCAGTATTTT. Translated: CSAAPDTQYF.

The J gene is TRBJ2-1, the V gene TRBV6-5; 9 bases are shared with TRBD2. Germline V CDR1 and CDR2: MNHEY, SVGAGI. This CDR3 spans 14 amino acids. V trimming: 3 bases; J trimming: 9 bases; junction bases outside the gene matches: 6. The CDR3 coding sequence is TGTGCCAGCAGTTATGTGCGGGGGGGTCGTGAGCAGTTCTTC. Amino acid sequence: CASSYVRGGREQFF.

This clone occurred a few times. This sequence joins TRBV6-5 and TRBJ2-3; maybe TRBD2 (6 bases). This CDR3 region has 14 residues. Looked up from germline, CDR1 is MNHEY and CDR2 is SVGAGI. Trimming pared 7 bases from V and 0 bases from J, leaving 11 bases between. This chain's CDR3 is CASKAGISTDTQYF. CDR3 nucleotide sequence: TGTGCCAGCAAGGCGGGGATAAGCACAGATACGCAGTATTTT.

The chain links TRBV6-5 to TRBJ2-3, with TRBD2 matching over 7 bases. The germline V gene has CDR1 MNHEY and CDR2 SVGAGI. The CDR3 totals 14 residues. V was pared by 8 bases and J by 5 bases, with 10 bases of the junction left unmatched. The CDR3 reads CASPGPGGRDTQYF. The CDR3 coding sequence is TGTGCCAGCCCGGGCCCGGGAGGAAGAGATACGCAGTATTTT.

Remarks on this clone: The junction does not match germline at one end; this may be a read error. The rearrangement joins TRBV7-7 to TRBJ2-4; 7 bases fit TRBD1. Germline V lookup: CDR1 SSHAT, CDR2 FNYEAQ (reference sequence). The CDR3 runs 16 residues. In DNA form, the CDR3 reads TGTGCTAGCAGCTTACCGGGACAGCTAGCCAAAAACATTCAGTACTTC. It yields the protein CASSLPGQLAKNIQYF. Combining the CDR3 with reference TRBV7-7 and TRBJ2-4 gives the whole variable domain GAGVSQSPRYKVTKRGQDVTLRCDPISSHATLYWYQQALGQGPEFLTYFNYEAQPDKSGLPSDRFSAERPEGSISTLTIQRTEQRDSAMYRCASSLPGQLAKNIQYFGAGTRLSVL.

This clone was observed a few times. The V call is TRBV19, the J call TRBJ1-1, with TRBD1 matching 11 bases. The CDR3 has 15 amino acids. Trimming removed 6 bases from V and 3 bases from J; junction bases left unmatched: 6. Germline-derived CDR1 and CDR2 are LNHDA and SQIVND (reference sequence). The CDR3 nucleotides are TGTGCCAGTAGCACCTCGGGACAGGGGGACACTGAAGCTTTCTTT. Residues: CASSTSGQGDTEAFF.

This clone was seen more than once but under ten times. The rearrangement uses TRBV7-2 and TRBJ2-7; TRBD1 might be the D (6 bases). Germline assignment: CDR1 SGHTA and CDR2 FQGNSA. The V gene lost 6 bases and the J gene lost 2 bases, with 17 bases spanning the gap. This CDR3 region has 15 residues. The CDR3 protein is CASSPYRGSTYEQYF. The CDR3 DNA is TGTGCCAGCAGTCCCTATAGGGGGTCTACCTACGAGCAGTACTTC.

V and J are TRBV4-3 and TRBJ2-1, with 10 positions matching TRBD1. The germline CDR1 and CDR2 sequences are LGHNA and YSLEER. The CDR3 sequence is 14 residues long. V lost 6 bases, J lost 6 bases, and 5 bases stayed unmatched. CDR3 amino acids: CASSIRDRGNEQFF. CDR3 sequence (DNA): TGCGCCAGCAGTATCCGGGACAGGGGCAATGAGCAGTTCTTC.

The chain couples TRBV29-1 to TRBJ1-1; D gene ambiguous. CDR3 length: 11 residues. Per the germline V gene, CDR1 is SQVTM and CDR2 is ANQGSEA. Trimming shortened V by 7 bases and J by 2 bases, and 8 bases separated the two germline ends. The CDR3 reads CSGSLNTEAFF. The CDR3, as DNA: TGCAGCGGTTCCTTAAACACTGAAGCTTTCTTT.

The chain recombines TRBV9 with TRBJ1-2; a weak D match, TRBD1 (6 bases). The CDR3 is 16 residues long. Germline loops: CDR1 SGDLS, CDR2 YYNGEE. The V and J ends lost 3 bases and 6 bases respectively, with 21 bases between them. The CDR3 here is CASSGPVGGASDGYTF. CDR3 DNA: TGTGCCAGCAGCGGACCCGTGGGGGGCGCCTCCGATGGCTACACCTTC.

This clone was detected only a few times. The CDR3 protein is CASSTAGELFF. CDR3 nucleotide sequence: TGTGCCTCCTCGACCGCCGGGGAGCTGTTTTTT. V gene TRBV30 combines with J gene TRBJ2-2; unclear D gene. The CDR3 runs 11 residues. Trimming pared 7 bases from V and 6 bases from J, leaving 9 bases between. Germline V gene lookup returns CDR1 GTSNPN and CDR2 SVGIG (reference sequence).

This chain uses TRBV7-8 with TRBJ2-5; D remains unclear. From germline, CDR1 is SGHVS and CDR2 FQNEAQ. Between the trimmed V and J ends, which lost 1 base and 2 bases, there was a span of 11 bases. This CDR3 is 15 amino acids long. The CDR3 spells CASSLGRVRQETQYF. In nucleotides, the CDR3 is TGTGCCAGCAGCTTAGGTCGGGTCAGACAAGAGACCCAGTACTTC.

The V and J genes are TRBV5-1 and TRBJ2-5; a weak D match, TRBD2 (6 bases). There are 14 residues in the CDR3. Germline lookup yields CDR1 SGHRS and CDR2 YFSETQ. Trimming stripped 0 bases from V and 4 bases from J, with 10 bases between. CDR3 amino acids: CASSLASDPETQYF. Here the CDR3 DNA reads TGCGCCAGCAGCTTGGCTAGCGACCCAGAGACCCAGTACTTC.

V and J are TRBV7-8 and TRBJ2-5, with 9 positions matching TRBD1. This CDR3 has 16 residues. V lost 1 base to trimming and J lost 5 bases; unmatched junction nucleotides: 8. CDR1 SGHVS and CDR2 FQNEAQ come from the germline V gene. The CDR3 spells CASSLDIDRGRETQYF. The CDR3 DNA reads TGTGCCAGCAGCTTAGATATAGACAGGGGGAGGGAGACCCAGTACTTC.

This clone was seen a few times. V usage is TRBV2 and J usage is TRBJ1-5; D not resolved. CDR1 SNHLY and CDR2 FYNNEI come from the germline V gene. Trimming took 4 bases from V and 9 from J, leaving 10 bases between them. This CDR3 contains 12 residues. This CDR3 is CASSGTAGPQHF. CDR3 DNA sequence: TGTGCCAGCAGTGGGACCGCGGGGCCCCAGCATTTT.